This T cell receptor beta chain was captured by sequencing in a study of liver allograft versus peripheral blood T cells. Study details: Hepatic allograft T cell receptor repertoires were evaluated relative to those present in recipients' peripheral blood.

The germline gives CDR1 MNHNS, CDR2 SASEGT. CDR3 length: 14 amino acids. Trimming took off 6 bases at V and 5 bases at J, with 14 bases between the two ends. TCRdb used MiXCR to reprocess the reads, holding one entry per CDR3 protein. The table lists roughly 14,000 distinct CDR3 sequences, 20% of them singletons. This clonotype was observed a handful of times. This receptor was obtained from a human patient who had a liver transplant. Part of the T cell pool may stem from the graft donor. The chain carries TRBV6-1 and TRBJ1-5; D unresolved. CDR3 in DNA: TGTGCCAGCAGCCAACCACTCTATTATCAGCCCCAGCATTTT. Its protein product is CASSQPLYYQPQHF.